This passage covers 3 T cell receptor beta chains from one sample sequenced in a study of blood T cell repertoires in COVID-19 (dated by TCRdb to 2018 to 2020). Library preparation employed the immunoSEQ multiplex PCR assay. TCRdb's version of the immuneACCESS table is confined to in-frame rearrangements and falls short of the full clone set. An unresolved V gene accounts for under half of the shortfall where checked; the remainder is of unknown origin. The sample table contains over 85,000 clones; only one count was recorded for around 73% of them. In total, the top ten clones hold about 9.6% of the sample. Sequenced input: peripheral blood. These receptors all come from a man between 60 and 70 years old with active or convalescent COVID-19.

The chain carries TRBV7-9 and TRBJ2-1; 12 positions match TRBD2. This CDR3 is built from 15 residues. The V segment lost 6 bases and the J segment 4 bases; nucleotides outside the gene matches: 4. Germline V lookup: CDR1 SEHNR, CDR2 FQNEAQ (reference sequence). The CDR3, as DNA: TGTGCCAGCAGACTAGCGGGAGGAAATTACAATGAGCAGTTCTTC. Translating gives CASRLAGGNYNEQFF.

The V gene is TRBV28, the J gene TRBJ1-5; D is unresolved. Germline lookup yields CDR1 MDHEN and CDR2 SYDVKM. The CDR3 has 18 amino acids. V lost 3 bases, J lost 7 bases, and 25 bases lay in between. The CDR3 nucleotides are TGTGCCAGCAGTTTCTCCCCCGGCCTCGGAACTATGGAACAGCCCCAGCATTTT. This codes for CASSFSPGLGTMEQPQHF.

The chain carries TRBV3-1 (or the pseudogene TRBV3-2) and TRBJ2-2, with D uncertain. This CDR3 spans 12 amino acids. The V end lost 4 bases, the J end lost 6 bases, and 6 bases lay between the germline ends. CDR1 is LGHDT and CDR2 is YNNKEL in the germline V gene (reference sequence). CDR3 in amino acids: CASSRKPGELFF. In DNA form, the CDR3 reads TGTGCCAGCAGCCGAAAGCCCGGGGAGCTGTTTTTT.